This T cell receptor (beta chain) stems from a study of blood T cell repertoires in COVID-19. About the research overall: The United States, Italy and Spain provided the acute and convalescent COVID-19 samples.

Sequencing used immunoSEQ multiplex PCR; TCRdb keeps in-frame clones, though not all of them. Here the sample spans some 60,000 clones, approximately 90% being singletons. The CDR3 has 16 residues. CDR1 MNHNS and CDR2 SASEGT come from the germline V gene. Trimming cost V 1 base and J 0 bases, with 10 bases left between them. The chain couples TRBV6-1 to TRBJ1-5; D unresolved. The material sequenced was peripheral blood. This clonotype was obtained from a man in his forties with acute or convalescent COVID-19. CDR3 in amino acids: CASSEGPGYSNQPQHF. CDR3 bases: TGTGCCAGCAGTGAAGGTCCAGGCTATAGCAATCAGCCCCAGCATTTT.